This T cell receptor (beta chain) was found in a study of shared clonotypes between healthy human individuals. As for the study in general: Researchers assigned three CD4 naive, three CD4 memory, two CD8 naive and one CD8 memory plate to each donor.

The method was immunoSEQ multiplex PCR; TCRdb's version includes in-frame clones alone and lacks a portion of them. Altogether more than 1 million clones are present, approximately 78% being singletons, with the ten largest covering under 0.6%. Germline V gene data show CDR1 as SNHLY and CDR2 as FYNNEI. V shed 2 bases and J shed 4 bases, with 11 bases lying between them. The CDR3 loop spans 15 amino acids. This chain links TRBV2 with TRBJ2-2; D might be TRBD1 or TRBD2, each matching 5 bases. This receptor was obtained from a man aged 18 to 29 in good health. Some clones in this sample may be carry-over from other donors' samples. The sequenced material came from memory CD4+ T cells from PBMCs. Subset: CD45RA-negative fraction. This chain's CDR3 is CASSEIVGTTGELFF. Written as DNA, the CDR3 is TGTGCCAGCAGTGAAATAGTAGGGACCACCGGGGAGCTGTTTTTT.